This T cell receptor beta chain was sequenced in a study of CXCR3-negative and CXCR3-positive naive CD8 T cells. This clonotype is deemed medium-sized (0.01 to 0.1%) by its frequency. Its antigen remains unknown. Overall study findings and caveats: Naive subsets did not differ in surface CD5, and the authors estimated TCR strength using properties of the TRB CDR3.

The authors made the TRB cDNA libraries by 5' RACE using UMI labels. TCRdb derives one entry per CDR3 protein from the 5' RACE reads, leaving out DNA. In all, the sample yields 45,000 to 55,000 distinct CDR3 sequences. This clonotype originated in a human donor in good health. Some clones in this sample may be carry-over from other donors' samples. Sequencing was done on a sample of memory CD8+ T cells from blood.

CDR3 region: CAISESRGLAGDTDTQYF. V and J are TRBV10-3 and TRBJ2-3; TCRdb lists TRBD2, though no DNA is available to test this call. CDR1 and CDR2 from the germline V gene are ENHRY and SYGVKD. The CDR3 covers 18 residues.